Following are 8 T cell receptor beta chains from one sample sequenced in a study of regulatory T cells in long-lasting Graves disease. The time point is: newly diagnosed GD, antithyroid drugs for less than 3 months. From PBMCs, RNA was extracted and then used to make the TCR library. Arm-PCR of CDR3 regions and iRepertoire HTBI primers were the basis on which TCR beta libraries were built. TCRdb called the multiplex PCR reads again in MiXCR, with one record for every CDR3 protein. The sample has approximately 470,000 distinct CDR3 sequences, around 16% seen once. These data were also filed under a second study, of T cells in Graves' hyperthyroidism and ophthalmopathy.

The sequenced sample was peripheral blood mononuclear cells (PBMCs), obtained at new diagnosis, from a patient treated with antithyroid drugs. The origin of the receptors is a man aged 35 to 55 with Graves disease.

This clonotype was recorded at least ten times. The chain's CDR3 is CASTPRDSRGEQYF. Here the CDR3 DNA reads TGTGCCAGCACTCCCCGGGACTCCCGGGGGGAGCAGTACTTC. The genes are TRBV2 and TRBJ2-7; perhaps TRBD2 as D (6 bases). V was shortened by 7 bases and J by 7 bases, with 20 bases between the two germline ends. The CDR3 totals 14 residues. Germline lookup yields CDR1 SNHLY and CDR2 FYNNEI.

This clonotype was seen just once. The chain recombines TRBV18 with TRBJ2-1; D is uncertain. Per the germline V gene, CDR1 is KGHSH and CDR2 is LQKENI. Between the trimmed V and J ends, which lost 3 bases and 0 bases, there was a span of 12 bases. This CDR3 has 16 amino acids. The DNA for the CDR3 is TGTGCCAGCTCACCCACCCGGCAGAGCTCCTACAATGAGCAGTTCTTC. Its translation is CASSPTRQSSYNEQFF.

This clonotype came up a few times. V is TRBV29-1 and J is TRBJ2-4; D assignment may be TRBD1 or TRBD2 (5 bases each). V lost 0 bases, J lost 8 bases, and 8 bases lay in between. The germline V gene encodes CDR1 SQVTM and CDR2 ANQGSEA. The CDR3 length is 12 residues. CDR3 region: CSVEDRGDIQYF. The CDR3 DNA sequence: TGCAGCGTTGAAGACCGAGGGGACATTCAGTACTTC.

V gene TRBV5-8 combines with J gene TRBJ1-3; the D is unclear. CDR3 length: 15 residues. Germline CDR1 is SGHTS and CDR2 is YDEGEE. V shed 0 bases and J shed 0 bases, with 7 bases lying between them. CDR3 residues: CASSLGSGSGNTIYF. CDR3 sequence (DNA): TGTGCCAGCAGCTTGGGGTCGGGCTCTGGAAACACCATATATTTT.

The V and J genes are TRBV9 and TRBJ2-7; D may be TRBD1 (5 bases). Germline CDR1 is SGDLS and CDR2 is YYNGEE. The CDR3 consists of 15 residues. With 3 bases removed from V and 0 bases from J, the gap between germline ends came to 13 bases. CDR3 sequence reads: CASSAGPRSSYEQYF. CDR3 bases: TGTGCCAGCAGCGCAGGGCCCCGGAGCTCCTACGAGCAGTACTTC.

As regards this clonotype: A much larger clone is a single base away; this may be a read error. The CDR3 DNA is TGTGCCAGCAGTGAAGCGCTCTACGAGCAGTTCTTC. Amino acid sequence: CASSEALYEQFF. This sequence joins TRBV6-1 and TRBJ2-1; D remains ambiguous. From germline, CDR1 is MNHNS and CDR2 SASEGT. Deletions cut 0 bases from V and 10 bases from J, with 7 bases between. The CDR3 runs to 12 residues.

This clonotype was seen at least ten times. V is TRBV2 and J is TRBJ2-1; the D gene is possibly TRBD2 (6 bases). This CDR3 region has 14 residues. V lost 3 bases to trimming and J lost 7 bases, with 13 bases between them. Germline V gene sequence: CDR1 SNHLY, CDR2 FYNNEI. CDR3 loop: CASSESGAGNEQFF. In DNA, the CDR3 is TGTGCCAGCAGTGAGTCGGGAGCGGGTAATGAGCAGTTCTTC.

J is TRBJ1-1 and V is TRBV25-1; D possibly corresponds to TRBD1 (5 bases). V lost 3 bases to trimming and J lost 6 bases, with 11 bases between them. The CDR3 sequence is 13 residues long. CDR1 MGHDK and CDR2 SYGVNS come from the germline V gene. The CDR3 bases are TGTGCCAGCAGTGAGGGGAGGGACGCTGAAGCTTTCTTT. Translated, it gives CASSEGRDAEAFF.